Listed below are T cell receptor beta chains from one sample, sequenced in a study of CD8 T cells in ankylosing spondylitis. Each CDR3 protein is one row after TCRdb ran MiXCR on the 5' RACE reads. The sample has about 210,000 distinct CDR3 sequences, approximately 7.4% seen once. The sample comprised blood, either unsorted or a sorted T cell fraction (not recorded which). All receptors come from a male donor with ankylosing spondylitis. Each CDR3 is given with its conserved first and last residue.

j_gene,v_gene,CDR3aa
TRBJ2-7,TRBV3-1,CASSHDGMSLYEQYF
TRBJ1-1,TRBV30,CAWSVRDRLMNTEAFF
TRBJ1-3,TRBV4-2,CASTPDRVDGNTIYF
TRBJ1-6,TRBV27,CASSVSRGLGAPLHF
TRBJ2-1,TRBV6-2/TRBV6-3,CASRPPGLASYNEQFF
TRBJ2-1,TRBV7-9,CASNGQGSVNEQFF
TRBJ2-2,TRBV27,CASSFSGGELFF
TRBJ2-7,TRBV4-1,CASSQDRPGEGYEQYF
TRBJ2-7,TRBV20-1,CSASSGRGQYF
TRBJ2-2,TRBV7-8,CASSLGGRGRGTGELFF
TRBJ1-2,TRBV6-5,CASSYGAGASHGYTF